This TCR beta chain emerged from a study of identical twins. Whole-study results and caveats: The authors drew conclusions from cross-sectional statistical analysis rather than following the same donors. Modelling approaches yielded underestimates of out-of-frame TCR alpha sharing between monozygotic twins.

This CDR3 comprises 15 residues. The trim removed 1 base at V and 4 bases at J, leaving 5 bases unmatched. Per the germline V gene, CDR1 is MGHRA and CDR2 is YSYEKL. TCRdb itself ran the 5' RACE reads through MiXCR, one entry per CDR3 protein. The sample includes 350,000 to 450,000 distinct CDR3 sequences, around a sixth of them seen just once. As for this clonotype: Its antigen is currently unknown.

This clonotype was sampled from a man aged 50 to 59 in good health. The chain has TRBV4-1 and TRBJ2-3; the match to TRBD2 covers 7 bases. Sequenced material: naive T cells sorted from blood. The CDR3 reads CASSQVERESDTQYF. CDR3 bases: TGCGCCAGCAGCCAAGTTGAGCGGGAATCAGATACGCAGTATTTT.